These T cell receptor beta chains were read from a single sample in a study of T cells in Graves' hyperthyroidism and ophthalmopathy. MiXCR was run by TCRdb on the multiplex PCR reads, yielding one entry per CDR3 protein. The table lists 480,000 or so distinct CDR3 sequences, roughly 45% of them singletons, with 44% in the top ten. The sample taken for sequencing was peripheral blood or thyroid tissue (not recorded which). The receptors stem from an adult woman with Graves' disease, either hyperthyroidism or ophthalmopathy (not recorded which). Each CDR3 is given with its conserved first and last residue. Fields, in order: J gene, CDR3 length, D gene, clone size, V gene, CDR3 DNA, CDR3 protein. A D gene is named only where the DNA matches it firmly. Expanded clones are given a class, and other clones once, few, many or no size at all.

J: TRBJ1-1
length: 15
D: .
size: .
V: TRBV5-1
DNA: TGCGCCAGCAGCTTGATTGGGGAAGCGAACACTGAAGCTTTCTTT
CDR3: CASSLIGEANTEAFF

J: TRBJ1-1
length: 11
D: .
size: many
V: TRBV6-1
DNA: TGTGCCAACAGACGAGTCACTGAAGCTTTCTTT
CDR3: CANRRVTEAFF

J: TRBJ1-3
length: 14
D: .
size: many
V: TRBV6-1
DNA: TGTGCCAGCAGTGAACGGGCGGGAACGGACACCATATATTTT
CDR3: CASSERAGTDTIYF

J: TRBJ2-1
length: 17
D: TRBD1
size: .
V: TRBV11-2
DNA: TGTGCCAGCAGCCCAAGGACAGGGGGCAGCTCCTACAATGAGCAGTTCTTC
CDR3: CASSPRTGGSSYNEQFF

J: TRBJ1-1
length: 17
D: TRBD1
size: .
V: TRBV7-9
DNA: TGTGCCAGCCGGAAGGGGGGAGGGGACAGTCGGATTGGTGAAGCTTTCTTT
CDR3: CASRKGGGDSRIGEAFF

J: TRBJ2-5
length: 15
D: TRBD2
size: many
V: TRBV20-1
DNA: TGCAGTGCTAGAGGAACTAGCGGAAGGGCACAGACCCAGTACTTC
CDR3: CSARGTSGRAQTQYF

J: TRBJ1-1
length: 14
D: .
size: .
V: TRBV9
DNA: TGTGCCAGCAGCAAATCTCCCGGGGGGACTGAAGCTTTCTTT
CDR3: CASSKSPGGTEAFF

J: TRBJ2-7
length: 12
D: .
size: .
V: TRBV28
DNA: TGTGCCAGCACCAGGGGCGACTACGAGCAGTACTTC
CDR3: CASTRGDYEQYF

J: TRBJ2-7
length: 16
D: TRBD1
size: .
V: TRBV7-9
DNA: TGTGCCAGCAGCTATTCAGGGGGTTCGTTTACCTACGAGCAGTACTTC
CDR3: CASSYSGGSFTYEQYF

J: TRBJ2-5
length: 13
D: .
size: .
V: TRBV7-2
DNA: TGTGCCAGCAGCCCCCGGAGCCAAGAGACCCAGTACTTC
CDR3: CASSPRSQETQYF

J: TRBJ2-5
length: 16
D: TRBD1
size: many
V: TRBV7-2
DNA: TGTGCCAGCAGGACGAGGGACAGGGCGCTATGGGAGACCCAGTACTTC
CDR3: CASRTRDRALWETQYF

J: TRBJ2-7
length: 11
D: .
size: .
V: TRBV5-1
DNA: TGCGCCAGCAGCTGGAATAGGCAACAGTACTTC
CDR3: CASSWNRQQYF

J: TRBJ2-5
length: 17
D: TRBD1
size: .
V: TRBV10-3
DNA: TGTGCCATCAGTGAGTCGGCGGGGACAGGGGGCATTGAGACCCAGTACTTC
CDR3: CAISESAGTGGIETQYF

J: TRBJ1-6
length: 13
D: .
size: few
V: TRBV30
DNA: TGTGCCTGGTGTCGGCAGGAACGCTCACCCCTCCACTTT
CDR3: CAWCRQERSPLHF

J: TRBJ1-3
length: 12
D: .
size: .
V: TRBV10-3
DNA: TGTGCCATCAGTGGGGGACGGGACACCATATATTTT
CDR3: CAISGGRDTIYF

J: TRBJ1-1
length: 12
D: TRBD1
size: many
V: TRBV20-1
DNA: TGCAGTGCTACGGACAGGGCCACTGAAGCTTTCTTT
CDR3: CSATDRATEAFF

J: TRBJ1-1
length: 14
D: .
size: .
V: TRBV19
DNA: TGTGCCAGTACCCGACAAGAAATGAACACTGAAGCTTTCTTT
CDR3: CASTRQEMNTEAFF

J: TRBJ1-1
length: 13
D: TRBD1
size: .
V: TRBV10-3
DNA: TGTGCCATCGGGGGACAGTTGAACACTGAAGCTTTCTTT
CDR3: CAIGGQLNTEAFF

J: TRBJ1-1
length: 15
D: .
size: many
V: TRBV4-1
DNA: TGCGCCAGCAGCCAAAGCGGGGGGGTTGCGACTGAAGCTTTCTTT
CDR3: CASSQSGGVATEAFF

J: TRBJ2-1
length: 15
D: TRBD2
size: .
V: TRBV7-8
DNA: TGTGCCAGCAGCTCACGGACTAGCGGGAGCGGGGAGCAGTTCTTC
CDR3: CASSSRTSGSGEQFF

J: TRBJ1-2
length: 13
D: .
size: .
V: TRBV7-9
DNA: TGTGCCAGCAGGACAGGCGCGGCGGGCGGCTACACCTTC
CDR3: CASRTGAAGGYTF

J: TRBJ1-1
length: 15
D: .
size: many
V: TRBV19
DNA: TGTGCCAGTAGTATAGATCGGCGGGAGGGTACTGAAGCTTTCTTT
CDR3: CASSIDRREGTEAFF

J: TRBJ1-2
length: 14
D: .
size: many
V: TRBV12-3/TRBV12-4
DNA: TGTGCCAGCAGTTCCATACAAGCTAACTATGGCTACACCTTC
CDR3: CASSSIQANYGYTF

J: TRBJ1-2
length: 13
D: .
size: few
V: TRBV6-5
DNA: TGTGCCAGCACCCCCCGGGTCAACTATGGCTACACCTTC
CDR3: CASTPRVNYGYTF

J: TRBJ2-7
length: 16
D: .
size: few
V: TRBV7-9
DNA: TGTGCCAGCAGCCACGTACCTTCAGGTTTATTTTACGAGCAGTACTTC
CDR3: CASSHVPSGLFYEQYF

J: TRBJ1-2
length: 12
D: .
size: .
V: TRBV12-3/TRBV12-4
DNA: TGTGCCAGCAGTTTTGCTCTTCGTGGCTACACCTTC
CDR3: CASSFALRGYTF

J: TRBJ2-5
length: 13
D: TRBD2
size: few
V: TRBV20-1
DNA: TGCAGCTGCGGAGCGGGAGGTTGGGAGACCCAGTACTTC
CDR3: CSCGAGGWETQYF

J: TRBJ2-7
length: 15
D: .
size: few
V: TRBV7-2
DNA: TGTGCCAGCAGCGTTTACGACCTTGCCCTCCACGAGCAGTACTTC
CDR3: CASSVYDLALHEQYF

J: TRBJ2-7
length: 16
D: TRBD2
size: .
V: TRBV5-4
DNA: TGTGCCAGCAGCTGGCCCAGACTAGCGGAGCCGGGGGAGCAGTACTTC
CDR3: CASSWPRLAEPGEQYF

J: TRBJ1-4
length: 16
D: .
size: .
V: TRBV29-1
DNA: TGTGCCTGGAGCCCAATCCGGGACAACGGGAATGAAAAACTGTTTTTT
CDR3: CAWSPIRDNGNEKLFF

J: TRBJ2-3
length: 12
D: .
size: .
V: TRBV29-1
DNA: TGCAGCTCTGGCGGGGTCGCAGATACGCAGTATTTT
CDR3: CSSGGVADTQYF

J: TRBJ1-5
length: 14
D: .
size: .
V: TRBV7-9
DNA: TGTGCCAGCAGCTTAGCGCCAGGGGTTGAGCCCCAGCATTTT
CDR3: CASSLAPGVEPQHF

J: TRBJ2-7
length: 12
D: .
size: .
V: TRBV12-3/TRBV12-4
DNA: TGTGCCAGCAGTCGCAGGGACTACGAGCAGTACTTC
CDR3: CASSRRDYEQYF

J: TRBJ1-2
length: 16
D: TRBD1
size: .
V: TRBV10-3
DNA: TGTGCCATCAGTGCTACCGGGACAGGGATTGTCTATGGCTACACCTTC
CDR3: CAISATGTGIVYGYTF

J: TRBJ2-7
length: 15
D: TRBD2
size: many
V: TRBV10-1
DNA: TGCGCCAGCAGTGAGTCTACGACTAGCGGGTACGAGCAGTACTTC
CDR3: CASSESTTSGYEQYF

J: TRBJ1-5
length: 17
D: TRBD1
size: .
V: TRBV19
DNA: TGTGCCAGTAGTATGACGACAGGGGGCTTTGGCAATCAGCCCCAGCATTTT
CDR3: CASSMTTGGFGNQPQHF

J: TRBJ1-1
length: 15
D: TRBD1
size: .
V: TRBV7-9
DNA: TGTGCCAGCAGCTTACAAGGGACAGGGAACACTGAAGCTTTCTTT
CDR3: CASSLQGTGNTEAFF

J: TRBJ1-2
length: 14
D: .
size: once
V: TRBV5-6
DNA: TGTGCCAGCAGCTTGAGGGGGGCAGGGGATGGCTACACCTTC
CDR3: CASSLRGAGDGYTF